These 15 T cell receptor beta chains were all obtained from the same sample, sequenced in a study of shared clonotypes between healthy human individuals. TCRdb keeps only in-frame clones here, not all; method: immunoSEQ multiplex PCR. The sample yields some 790,000 clones, 55% to 75% seen once. Specimen: memory CD4+ T cells sorted from blood. Subset meaning: CD45RA-negative fraction. These receptors were obtained from a woman in her twenties or thirties in good health.

V usage is TRBV2 and J usage is TRBJ1-1, with D tentatively TRBD1 (6 bases). V was cut by 4 bases and J by 11 bases, with 20 bases left in between. The CDR3 contains 14 residues. Germline values: CDR1 SNHLY, CDR2 FYNNEI. This chain's CDR3 is CASSGILTGLEAFF. For the CDR3, the DNA is TGTGCCAGCAGTGGGATCCTGACAGGCCTGGAGGCTTTCTTT. Filled out from reference TRBV2 and TRBJ1-1, the complete variable domain reads EPEVTQTPSHQVTQMGQEVILRCVPISNHLYFYWYRQILGQKVEFLVSFYNNEISEKSEIFDDQFSVERPDGSNFTLKIRSTKLEDSAMYFCASSGILTGLEAFFGQGTRLTVV.

The chain carries TRBV6-1 and TRBJ2-3, with 7 bases matching TRBD1. With V trimmed by 1 base and J by 0 bases, 7 bases remained unmatched. CDR1 is MNHNS, CDR2 SASEGT, per germline. This CDR3 is built from 17 residues. The CDR3, as DNA: TGTGCCAGCAGTGAAGTTGGGGGACAGCCTAGCACAGATACGCAGTATTTT. It yields the protein CASSEVGGQPSTDTQYF.

The chain is built from TRBV28 and TRBJ2-7; D is ambiguous. Germline CDR1 reads MDHEN; CDR2 reads SYDVKM. The CDR3 is 12 residues long. V was shortened by 8 bases and J by 3 bases, with 11 bases between the two germline ends. DNA of the CDR3: TGTGCCAGCTCTACCACCGTCTACGAGCAGTACTTC. Its protein product is CASSTTVYEQYF.

As for this clone: The sample contains more than one DNA sequence encoding this CDR3. This chain uses TRBV5-1 with TRBJ2-2, with D perhaps matching TRBD1 (5 bases). V was shortened by 0 bases and J by 3 bases, with 9 bases between the two germline ends. The germline gives CDR1 SGHRS, CDR2 YFSETQ. The CDR3 runs 15 residues. The CDR3 nucleotides are TGCGCCAGCAGCTTGGGCGACAGAGACACCGGGGAGCTGTTTTTT. It encodes CASSLGDRDTGELFF. The whole variable domain, remainder taken from reference TRBV5-1 and TRBJ2-2, is KAGVTQTPRYLIKTRGQQVTLSCSPISGHRSVSWYQQTPGQGLQFLFEYFSETQRNKGNFPGRFSGRQFSNSRSEMNVSTLELGDSALYLCASSLGDRDTGELFFGEGSRLTVL.

This clone was detected a few times. The V gene is TRBV18, the J gene TRBJ2-1; D is ambiguous. V lost 10 bases and J lost 6, with 10 bases in between. The CDR3 has 11 amino acids. Germline V lookup: CDR1 KGHSH, CDR2 LQKENI. CDR3 loop: CATAKVNEQFF. CDR3 coding DNA: TGTGCCACTGCTAAAGTCAATGAGCAGTTCTTC.

This chain joins TRBV4-2 and TRBJ2-2; 10 positions agree with TRBD2. The CDR3 spans 17 residues. In germline, CDR1 is LGHNA, CDR2 YNFKEQ. The J segment lost 2 bases and the V segment lost 1 base, leaving 4 bases of the junction unmatched. CDR3 protein: CASSQGGLAVNTGELFF. CDR3 bases: TGTGCCAGCAGCCAAGGTGGACTAGCGGTAAACACCGGGGAGCTGTTTTTT.

The sample holds many counts of this clone. This chain connects TRBV29-1 to TRBJ1-2; unclear D gene. The length of the CDR3 is 9 residues. Germline CDR1 is SQVTM and CDR2 is ANQGSEA. The germline V and J ends were trimmed by 0 bases and 13 bases, with 6 bases remaining between them. The CDR3 region has the DNA TGCAGCGTTGAAGAGCCGTCCACCTTC. Its translation is CSVEEPSTF.

This clone was picked up a small number of times. V and J are TRBV27 and TRBJ2-1, with D unclear. This CDR3 has 8 amino acids. Between the trimmed V and J ends, which lost 9 bases and 12 bases, there was a span of 6 bases. CDR1 MNHEY and CDR2 SMNVEV come from the germline V gene (reference sequence). In DNA form, the CDR3 reads TGTGCCAGGTCTGGGCAGTTCTTC. The encoded protein is CARSGQFF.

The CDR3 sequence: CSVWQGATGELFF. CDR3 nucleotide sequence: TGCAGCGTTTGGCAGGGGGCCACCGGGGAGCTGTTTTTT. V gene TRBV29-1 combines with J gene TRBJ2-2; 8 bases are shared with TRBD1. Germline loops: CDR1 SQVTM, CDR2 ANQGSEA. With 5 bases clipped from V and 4 bases from J, the junction kept 3 bases outside the gene matches. This CDR3 has 13 amino acids.

The gene calls are TRBV2 and TRBJ1-5; TRBD1 matches 10 bases. V lost 6 bases to trimming and J lost 5 bases; unmatched junction nucleotides: 7. CDR1 is SNHLY, CDR2 FYNNEI, per germline. The CDR3 is made up of 15 amino acids. In nucleotides, the CDR3 is TGTGCCAGCAGCCCCGACAGGGGGCGCGATCAGCCCCAGCATTTT. This encodes CASSPDRGRDQPQHF.

For the CDR3, the DNA is TGCGCCAGCACCGCAACCCCGGAGATCTACAATGAGCAGTTCTTC. Translated, it gives CASTATPEIYNEQFF. The chain combines TRBV5-1 with TRBJ2-1; the D is unclear. V was cut by 6 bases and J by 3 bases, with 16 bases left in between. CDR1 and CDR2 (germline): SGHRS, YFSETQ. CDR3 size: 15 residues.

The chain is built from TRBV18 and TRBJ1-1; maybe TRBD1 (6 bases). The CDR3 is 12 amino acids. Germline CDR1 reads KGHSH; CDR2 reads LQKENI. The CDR3 bases are TGTGCTACGGCCGGGGGCCGTACTGAAGCTTTCTTT. Its translation: CATAGGRTEAFF. Full variable domain (outside the CDR3, taken from reference TRBV18 and TRBJ1-1): NAGVMQNPRHLVRRRGQEARLRCSPMKGHSHVYWYRQLPEEGLKFMVYLQKENIIDESGMPKERFSAEFPKEGPSILRIQQVVRGDSAAYFCATAGGRTEAFFGQGTRLTVV.

The chain joins TRBV28 to TRBJ2-1; either TRBD1 or TRBD2 may fit D (6 bases each). Germline V gene sequence: CDR1 MDHEN, CDR2 SYDVKM. The CDR3 contains 16 residues. V was cut by 3 bases and J by 0 bases, with 12 bases left in between. CDR3 nucleotide sequence: TGTGCCAGCAGTTTTCACGGGGGCATCTCCTACAATGAGCAGTTCTTC. Translating gives CASSFHGGISYNEQFF. The full variable domain, in which reference TRBV28 and TRBJ2-1 provide the parts outside the CDR3, is DVKVTQSSRYLVKRTGEKVFLECVQDMDHENMFWYRQDPGLGLRLIYFSYDVKMKEKGDIPEGYSVSREKKERFSLILESASTNQTSMYLCASSFHGGISYNEQFFGPGTRLTVL.

The DNA for the CDR3 is TGTGCCAGCAGCCAGGGGGCCCGGGAAGTAGATACGCAGTATTTT. Protein: CASSQGAREVDTQYF. V usage is TRBV9 and J usage is TRBJ2-3; 8 nucleotides agree with TRBD1. Germline lookup yields CDR1 SGDLS and CDR2 YYNGEE. The CDR3 spans 15 residues. The ends lost 4 bases at V and 5 bases at J; junction bases unmatched: 9.

The genes are TRBV9 and TRBJ1-1, with D perhaps matching TRBD1 (5 bases). This CDR3 spans 14 amino acids. Germline V gives CDR1 SGDLS, CDR2 YYNGEE. Trimming cost V 0 bases and J 14 bases, with 20 bases left between them. CDR3 sequence: CASSVGVGGVFVFF. The CDR3 DNA follows: TGTGCCAGCAGCGTAGGAGTGGGAGGGGTTTTCGTGTTCTTT.